This TCR beta chain was found in a study of blood T cells in healthy people across ages. Study results and caveats: Unsorted PBMC input precluded a conclusive naive versus antigen-experienced comparison. Among T cells, TCR beta diversity per million cells dropped roughly linearly as age rose. Investigators treated diversity estimates from one million T cells as underestimates.

A second about 7 to 11 cycle PCR used barcoded and J-beta primers. TCRdb processed the 5' RACE reads anew with MiXCR; each CDR3 protein has one entry. The sample holds some 860,000 distinct CDR3 sequences, just over 55% seen once. The V end lost 8 bases, the J end lost 1 base, and 17 bases lay between the germline ends. The CDR3 has 15 amino acids. Germline values: CDR1 SGHTA, CDR2 FQGTGA. Donor samples were obtained from healthy Caucasian individuals from Russia, aged 6 to 90. This clonotype was counted once. The antigen is undetermined. This chain uses TRBV7-3 with TRBJ1-1, with D perhaps matching TRBD1 (5 bases). The receptor's source is a man aged 35-49 years in good health. Sequenced sample: blood. This CDR3 is CASGPDPDRNTEAFF. The CDR3 nucleotides are TGTGCCAGCGGCCCCGATCCTGACAGGAACACTGAAGCTTTCTTT.